This T cell receptor beta chain appears in the sequencing data of a study of T cells after yellow fever vaccination. Study-wide points: The study re-detected most primary-vaccination clones after the booster (roughly 95% CD4, almost 90% CD8).

This clonotype was counted only a few times. The antigen is unknown. A read error may produce the germline difference seen at one junction end. CDR3 length: 16 amino acids. The germline V gene has CDR1 SEHNR and CDR2 FQNEAQ (reference sequence). MiXCR, run by TCRdb on the 5' RACE reads, gives a single entry per CDR3 protein. Among roughly 520,000 distinct CDR3 sequences listed, 21% were seen once. V and J are TRBV7-9 and TRBJ2-1; 14 bases are shared with TRBD2. The source of this sequence is a man between 18 and 35 years old who received the YFV17D yellow fever vaccine. Sequences were derived from PBMCs, sampled 21 days after the first yellow fever vaccination. CDR3 region: CASSRGGSPGLAGDTF. CDR3 bases: TGTGCCAGCAGCCGAGGAGGGAGCCCGGGACTAGCGGGGGACACCTTC.